These 14 T cell receptor beta chains came from one sample sequenced in a study of radiation and T cells in renal cell carcinoma (dated by TCRdb to about 2020). This specimen's time point label, per the study, means: blood 2 weeks post-SBRT. The intended sense of this specimen's treatment or condition label: 15 Gy SBRT to primary tumor, nephrectomy 4 weeks later. Library preparation used the immunoSEQ multiplex PCR assay. The immuneACCESS repertoire file appears here via TCRdb, limited to in-frame rearrangements. These files lack a portion of the clones; in checked studies, under half of the deficit traces to unresolved V genes, and the cause of the others is not known. Here the sample has about 120,000 clones; about 81% occur a single time. The top ten hold 5% to 6.5% of the sample. Specimen: blood, collected from a patient whose treatment included radiotherapy and nephrectomy. These receptors came from a man aged 45-60 years with renal cell carcinoma.

This chain links TRBV5-4 with TRBJ1-4, with 9 bases aligning to TRBD1. This CDR3 has 17 residues. Germline CDR1 reads SGHNT; CDR2 reads YYREEE (reference sequence). V trimming: 0 bases; J trimming: 7 bases; junction bases outside the gene matches: 10. For the CDR3, the DNA is TGTGCCAGCAGCTTGGATAGAACAGGGGGCCTAGCTGAAAAACTGTTTTTT. It specifies CASSLDRTGGLAEKLFF.

This clone was observed a single time. The chain is built from TRBV9 and TRBJ2-3; TRBD2 matches 10 bases. Per the germline V gene, CDR1 is SGDLS and CDR2 is YYNGEE. V lost 3 bases and J lost 2; bases outside the gene matches: 3. The CDR3 covers 15 residues. The CDR3 region has the DNA TGTGCCAGCAGCGCTACTAGCGGGAACACAGATACGCAGTATTTT. It yields the protein CASSATSGNTDTQYF.

The chain joins TRBV7-2 to TRBJ1-1, with 10 bases identical to TRBD1. The germline CDR1 and CDR2 sequences are SGHTA and FQGNSA. The CDR3 extends over 15 amino acids. V was pared by 0 bases and J by 5 bases, with 3 bases of the junction left unmatched. The CDR3 sequence: CASSLARTGGTEAFF. As DNA, the CDR3 is TGTGCCAGCAGCTTAGCGCGGACAGGGGGGACTGAAGCTTTCTTT.

This chain connects TRBV9 to TRBJ2-5; D is unclear. The CDR3 extends over 14 amino acids. V was pared by 1 base and J by 0 bases, with 7 bases between. Germline CDR1 and CDR2: SGDLS and YYNGEE. The CDR3 protein is CASSVQSYQETQYF. CDR3 DNA: TGTGCCAGCAGCGTACAATCGTACCAAGAGACCCAGTACTTC.

This clone came up a few times. The chain combines TRBV4-1 with TRBJ1-1, with 7 bases aligning to TRBD1. The CDR3 consists of 14 residues. Germline CDR1 is MGHRA and CDR2 is YSYEKL. Germline trimming cut 4 bases from V and 0 bases from J; bases unmatched to any gene: 2. The CDR3, as DNA: TGCGCCAGCAGCCCGGGACAGTTGAACACTGAAGCTTTCTTT. As protein: CASSPGQLNTEAFF.

The CDR3 reads CASSLTGENTEAFF. The CDR3 nucleotides are TGTGCCAGCAGCCTTACGGGAGAGAACACTGAAGCTTTCTTT. The rearrangement uses TRBV4-2 and TRBJ1-1; D call uncertain. The CDR3 sequence is 14 residues long. V was trimmed by 4 bases and J by 1 base, leaving 10 bases between them. The germline V gene encodes CDR1 LGHNA and CDR2 YNFKEQ.

This clone was picked up one time. The chain carries TRBV7-9 and TRBJ1-2, with D tentatively TRBD1 (5 bases). Germline loops: CDR1 SEHNR, CDR2 FQNEAQ (reference sequence). The CDR3 runs to 12 residues. The ends were cut back, 4 bases at V and 11 bases at J, with 14 bases in the middle. CDR3 in DNA: TGTGCCAGCAGCTCCGGGACGAACCGATACACCTTC. It specifies CASSSGTNRYTF. The variable domain in full, with the rest retrieved from reference TRBV7-9 and TRBJ1-2, is DTGVSQNPRHKITKRGQNVTFRCDPISEHNRLYWYRQTLGQGPEFLTYFQNEAQLEKSRLLSDRFSAERPKGSFSTLEIQRTEQGDSAMYLCASSSGTNRYTFGSGTRLTVV.

This chain uses TRBV11-1 with TRBJ2-2; 10 nucleotides line up with TRBD1. The J segment lost 3 bases and the V segment lost 7 bases, leaving 5 bases of the junction unmatched. The CDR3 contains 15 residues. The germline gives CDR1 SGHAT, CDR2 FQDESV (reference sequence). The CDR3 coding sequence is TGTGCCAGCACCCGGGGACAGGGGTACACCGGGGAGCTGTTTTTT. Protein: CASTRGQGYTGELFF.

In DNA, the CDR3 is TGTGCCAGCAGTGGGGGGACAGGGGATCAGCCCCAGCATTTT. Protein: CASSGGTGDQPQHF. The chain joins TRBV28 to TRBJ1-5, with 10 positions matching TRBD1. The junction had 3 bases not matched to a gene; V was cut back by 5 bases and J by 5 bases. This CDR3 contains 14 residues. Germline CDR1 is MDHEN and CDR2 is SYDVKM.

The chain carries TRBV10-3 and TRBJ1-4; D is unresolved. There are 17 residues in the CDR3. Germline lookup yields CDR1 ENHRY and CDR2 SYGVKD. V lost 0 bases, J lost 0 bases, and 11 bases lay in between. CDR3 nucleotides: TGTGCCATCAGTGAGTCTGAGGACGTTGCAACTAATGAAAAACTGTTTTTT. This translates into CAISESEDVATNEKLFF.

The chain is built from TRBV11-1 and TRBJ2-1, with D possibly being TRBD2 (6 bases). Germline CDR1 and CDR2: SGHAT and FQDESV (reference sequence). The CDR3 is 15 amino acids. The V and J ends lost 5 bases and 5 bases respectively, with 16 bases between them. The CDR3 DNA sequence: TGTGCCAGCAGCCTCATGCGGGGCGGCCACAATGAGCAGTTCTTC. Translating gives CASSLMRGGHNEQFF. Variable domain in full (rest from reference TRBV11-1 and TRBJ2-1): EAEVAQSPRYKITEKSQAVAFWCDPISGHATLYWYRQILGQGPELLVQFQDESVVDDSQLPKDRFSAERLKGVDSTLKIQPAELGDSAMYLCASSLMRGGHNEQFFGPGTRLTVL.

In its sample, this clone was seen once. The CDR3 sequence is CASRPGPDQETQYF. The CDR3 coding sequence is TGCGCCAGCAGGCCGGGACCGGACCAAGAGACCCAGTACTTC. The chain combines TRBV5-1 with TRBJ2-5; D might be TRBD1 or TRBD2, each matching 5 bases. The CDR3 covers 14 residues. Trimming pared 5 bases from V and 0 bases from J, leaving 11 bases between. CDR1 and CDR2 from the germline V gene are SGHRS and YFSETQ.

The genes are TRBV4-1 and TRBJ2-4; TRBD1 matches at 8 bases. The CDR3 length is 13 residues. CDR1 is MGHRA and CDR2 is YSYEKL in the germline V gene. The ends lost 3 bases at V and 15 bases at J; junction bases unmatched: 10. DNA of the CDR3: TGCGCCAGCAGCCAGGAACCGACAGGGGTCATGTACTTC. Amino acid sequence: CASSQEPTGVMYF.

The chain recombines TRBV7-9 with TRBJ2-1, with no clear D. CDR1 and CDR2 from the germline V gene are SEHNR and FQNEAQ (reference sequence). The CDR3 contains 15 residues. Trimming removed 7 bases from V and 1 base from J, with 14 bases in between. Written as DNA, the CDR3 is TGTGCCAGCACCCCTCTCGGGTTTTCCTACAATGAGCAGTTCTTC. Translating it yields CASTPLGFSYNEQFF. Together with reference TRBV7-9 and TRBJ2-1, the CDR3 gives the full variable domain: DTGVSQNPRHKITKRGQNVTFRCDPISEHNRLYWYRQTLGQGPEFLTYFQNEAQLEKSRLLSDRFSAERPKGSFSTLEIQRTEQGDSAMYLCASTPLGFSYNEQFFGPGTRLTVL.